This TCR beta chain was found in a study of blood T cell repertoires in COVID-19. As for the study in general: Specimens from acute and convalescent COVID-19 originated in the United States, Italy and Spain.

The CDR3 extends over 14 amino acids. J was trimmed by 6 bases and V by 5 bases; bases with no gene match: 8. Germline CDR1 reads SGHNT; CDR2 reads YENEEA. Per the original data handling: Amplification of reference gene primers provided the estimated nucleated cell counts. The repertoire was sequenced with immunoSEQ multiplex PCR; TCRdb's copy has only in-frame clones and lacks some. The D gene and trimming were derived from the DNA, and the V and J assignments and clone size from that table. The sample holds 100,000 to 150,000 clones, 85% seen once. The V and J genes are TRBV11-3 and TRBJ2-3, with TRBD2 matching 7 bases. The sequence came from a woman aged 80 or over with acute or convalescent COVID-19. Sequenced material: peripheral blood. Here the CDR3 reads CASSRTSEGDTQYF. In nucleotides, the CDR3 is TGTGCCAGCAGCCGCACTAGCGAAGGGGATACGCAGTATTTT.